This paragraph covers one TCR beta chain sequence. V was trimmed by 3 bases and J by 6 bases, leaving 27 bases between them. This CDR3 spans 19 amino acids. Germline-derived CDR1 and CDR2 are LNHDA and SQIVND (reference sequence). With random hexamers, reverse transcription was performed on roughly 0.5 to 1 ug of RNA. Amplification of TCR beta CDR3 spanned 54 Vbeta and 13 Jbeta via immunoSEQ multiplex PCR. TCRdb passed the immunoSEQ multiplex PCR reads through MiXCR, listing each CDR3 protein once. The sample carries just over 150,000 distinct CDR3 sequences, about 95% recorded once. The data are from a study of CD8 T cells in Susac syndrome. High-throughput TCR beta sequencing covered peripheral CD8+ and CD4+ T cells. Negative isolation yielded CD4+ and CD8+ T cells, and FACS enriched TEMRA cells.

The chain combines TRBV19 with TRBJ1-5, with D uncertain. The TCR was taken from a human donor with multiple sclerosis. The sequenced sample was CD8+ T cells from PBMCs. DNA for the CDR3: TGTGCCAGTAGTATGCCCTCCCAAGCCGCAAGACGATGGAGTCAGCCCCAGCATTTT. Its protein product is CASSMPSQAARRWSQPQHF.